The T cell receptor (beta chain) described here comes from a study of cytomegalovirus exposure and HLA in healthy donors. PCR amplification relied on 60 Vbeta primers (plus 13 Jbeta primers). Sequencing used immunoSEQ multiplex PCR; TCRdb keeps in-frame clones, though not all of them. The sample holds roughly 120,000 clones, roughly four fifths seen once. As concerns this clone: Its antigen is unidentified.

Germline-derived CDR1 and CDR2 are SGHRS and YFSETQ. This CDR3 region has 14 residues. The V gene lost 0 bases and the J gene lost 5 bases, with 11 bases spanning the gap. General study findings and limits: Most subjects' HLA-A and HLA-B alleles were reportedly predicted from TCR beta sequences.

This clonotype was obtained from a woman in her 30s in good health and CMV-seropositive. The sequenced sample consisted of PBMCs. The V gene is TRBV5-1, the J gene TRBJ1-1; D perhaps matches TRBD1 (6 bases). The CDR3 loop reads CASSLAWTATEAFF. The DNA for the CDR3 is TGCGCCAGCAGCTTGGCCTGGACAGCGACTGAAGCTTTCTTT.